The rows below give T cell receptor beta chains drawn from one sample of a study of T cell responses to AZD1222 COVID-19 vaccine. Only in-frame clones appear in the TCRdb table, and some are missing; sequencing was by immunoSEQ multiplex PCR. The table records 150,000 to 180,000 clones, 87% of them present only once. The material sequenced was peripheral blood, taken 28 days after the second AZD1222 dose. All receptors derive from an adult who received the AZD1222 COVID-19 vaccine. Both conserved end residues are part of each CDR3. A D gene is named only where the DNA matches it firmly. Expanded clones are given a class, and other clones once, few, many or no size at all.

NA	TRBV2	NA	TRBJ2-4	CASSDNIAKNIQYF	TGTGCCAGCAGTGATAATATAGCCAAAAACATTCAGTACTTC
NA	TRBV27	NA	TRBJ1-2	CASSSGYGYTF	TGTGCCAGCAGTTCCGGATATGGCTACACCTTC
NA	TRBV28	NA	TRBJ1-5	CASSSPLNQPQHF	TGTGCCAGCAGTTCGCCCCTCAATCAGCCCCAGCATTTT
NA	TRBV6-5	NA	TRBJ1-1	CASSYSREGTEAFF	TGTGCCAGCAGTTACTCGAGGGAGGGCACTGAAGCTTTCTTT
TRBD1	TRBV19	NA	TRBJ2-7	CASSSLGWDRGHEQYF	TGTGCCAGTAGCAGCCTGGGTTGGGACAGGGGCCACGAGCAGTACTTC
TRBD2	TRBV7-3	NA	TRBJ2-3	CASSLNPAGSTDTQYF	TGTGCCAGCAGCTTAAATCCAGCGGGAAGCACAGATACGCAGTATTTT
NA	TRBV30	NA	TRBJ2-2	CAWSFRNTGELFF	TGTGCCTGGAGTTTTCGGAACACCGGGGAGCTGTTTTTT
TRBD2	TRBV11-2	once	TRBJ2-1	CASSLTSSYNEQFF	TGTGCCAGCAGCCTGACTAGCAGTTACAATGAGCAGTTCTTC
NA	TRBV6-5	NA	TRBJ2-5	CASSWTAQETQYF	TGTGCCAGCAGTTGGACAGCCCAAGAGACCCAGTACTTC
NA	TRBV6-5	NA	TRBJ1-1	CASSRTANTEAFF	TGTGCCAGCAGCCGGACAGCGAACACTGAAGCTTTCTTT
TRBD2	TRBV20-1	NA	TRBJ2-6	CSASRLAGAGANVLTF	TGCAGTGCTAGTCGGCTAGCGGGAGCTGGGGCCAACGTCCTGACTTTC
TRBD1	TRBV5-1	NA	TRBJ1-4	CASSLLQGADEKLFF	TGCGCCAGCAGCTTACTCCAGGGGGCGGATGAAAAACTGTTTTTT
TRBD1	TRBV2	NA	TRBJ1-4	CASTREAGGGEKLFF	TGTGCCAGCACCCGAGAGGCAGGGGGCGGTGAAAAACTGTTTTTT
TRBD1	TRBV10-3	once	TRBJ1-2	CAISETGTGVTF	TGTGCCATCAGTGAGACCGGGACAGGAGTCACCTTC
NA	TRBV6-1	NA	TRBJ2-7	CASSGVGSGALYEQYF	TGTGCCAGCAGTGGGGTGGGATCGGGGGCCCTCTACGAGCAGTACTTC
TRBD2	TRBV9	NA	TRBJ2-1	CASSAQLLADEQFF	TGTGCCAGCAGCGCTCAGCTCCTAGCGGATGAGCAGTTCTTC
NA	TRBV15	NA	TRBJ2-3	CATSSQGRDTQYF	TGTGCCACCAGCAGTCAGGGAAGAGATACGCAGTATTTT
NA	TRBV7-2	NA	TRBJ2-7	CASSLKGNEQYF	TGTGCCAGCAGCTTAAAAGGGAACGAGCAGTACTTC
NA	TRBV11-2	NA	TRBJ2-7	CASSLGGTYEQYF	TGTGCCAGCAGCCTCGGAGGGACCTACGAGCAGTACTTC
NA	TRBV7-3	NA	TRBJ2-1	CASSRAIGPYNEQFF	TGTGCCAGCAGCCGGGCCATTGGACCCTACAATGAGCAGTTCTTC
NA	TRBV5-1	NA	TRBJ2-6	CASRLSGANVLTF	TGCGCCAGCAGGCTCTCTGGGGCCAACGTCCTGACTTTC
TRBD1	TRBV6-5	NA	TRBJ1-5	CASSSGQHNQPQHF	TGTGCCAGCAGTTCGGGACAGCACAATCAGCCCCAGCATTTT